The 18 T cell receptor beta chains reported below all come from one sample, sequenced in a study of blood T cell repertoires in COVID-19. TCRdb's copy holds only in-frame clones and misses some; the assay was immunoSEQ multiplex PCR. The sample yields 150,000 to 200,000 clones, roughly 80% seen once. Sequencing used peripheral blood. These receptors originate from a man aged 55 to 70 with active or convalescent COVID-19.

This chain uses TRBV5-6 with TRBJ2-4; no clear D. Germline V gene lookup returns CDR1 SGHDT and CDR2 YYEEEE. Trimming took 3 bases from V and 4 from J, leaving 11 bases between them. The CDR3 has 14 amino acids. The CDR3 DNA is TGTGCCAGCAGCTCGCTTAAACGGAAAAACATTCAGTACTTC. It specifies CASSSLKRKNIQYF.

This chain connects TRBV27 to TRBJ1-1; 12 bases line up with TRBD1. J lost 4 bases, V lost 4 bases, and 4 bases had no gene match. Germline V gene sequence: CDR1 MNHEY, CDR2 SMNVEV (reference sequence). The CDR3 covers 15 residues. CDR3 DNA sequence: TGTGCCAGCAGTTCGGGACAGGGGGCGAGCACTGAAGCTTTCTTT. Protein sequence: CASSSGQGASTEAFF.

The rearrangement uses TRBV19 and TRBJ1-2; D might be TRBD1 (6 bases). In germline, CDR1 is LNHDA, CDR2 SQIVND (reference sequence). The CDR3 covers 14 residues. V lost 6 bases, J lost 4 bases, and 15 bases lay in between. As DNA, the CDR3 is TGTGCCAGTAGCCCAAACAGGGCAGGCTATGGCTACACCTTC. Translation: CASSPNRAGYGYTF.

The chain has TRBV12-3 or TRBV12-4 and TRBJ1-1; no reliable D call. Trimming took 6 bases from V and 4 from J, leaving 9 bases between them. The CDR3 consists of 12 residues. The CDR3 coding sequence is TGTGCCAGCAGCCCAAGGAGCACTGAAGCTTTCTTT. It specifies CASSPRSTEAFF.

J is TRBJ1-5 and V is TRBV11-2; 8 bases align to TRBD1. V lost 2 bases to trimming and J lost 2 bases; unmatched junction nucleotides: 2. CDR1 is SGHAT, CDR2 FQNNGV, per germline. CDR3 length equals 15 residues. CDR3 region: CASSLSGGGNQPQHF. The CDR3, as DNA: TGTGCCAGCAGCTTATCAGGGGGCGGCAATCAGCCCCAGCATTTT.

With respect to this clone: Within the sample, other DNA sequences also encode this same CDR3. The chain has TRBV7-2 and TRBJ2-1; D perhaps matches TRBD1 (8 bases). The germline V and J ends were trimmed by 6 bases and 8 bases, with 14 bases remaining between them. CDR3 size: 13 residues. The V gene's germline CDR1 is SGHTA and CDR2 FQGNSA. CDR3 sequence (DNA): TGTGCCAGCAGTGGACAGGGAGGGGATGAGCAGTTCTTC. It yields the protein CASSGQGGDEQFF.

The chain joins TRBV11-2 to TRBJ1-2; weak D call: TRBD1 (5 bases). There are 13 residues in the CDR3. V was pared by 1 base and J by 5 bases, with 8 bases between. CDR1 SGHAT and CDR2 FQNNGV come from the germline V gene. The CDR3 loop reads CASSLGRGYGYTF. Written as DNA, the CDR3 is TGTGCCAGCAGCTTAGGTCGGGGGTATGGCTACACCTTC.

The chain links TRBV14 to TRBJ2-7; a weak D match, TRBD2 (6 bases). CDR3 length equals 17 residues. The germline V gene has CDR1 SGHDN and CDR2 FVKESK. The V gene lost 0 bases and the J gene lost 3 bases, with 18 bases spanning the gap. The CDR3 DNA reads as TGTGCCAGCAGCCAAGAATACGGGGGTCTTAGGAGCTACGAGCAGTACTTC. Protein product: CASSQEYGGLRSYEQYF.

The gene calls are TRBV19 and TRBJ2-1; 12 nucleotides align to TRBD2. V trimming: 8 bases; J trimming: 9 bases; junction bases outside the gene matches: 11. The germline V gene has CDR1 LNHDA and CDR2 SQIVND (reference sequence). The CDR3 has 15 residues. CDR3 loop: CASRRLAGEVGEQFF. CDR3 nucleotide sequence: TGTGCCAGTCGGCGACTAGCGGGAGAGGTGGGTGAGCAGTTCTTC.

CDR3 nucleotide sequence: TGTGCCAGCAGCTTCGGACTAGCGGGTGGCCGAGGCACAGATACGCAGTATTTT. This translates into CASSFGLAGGRGTDTQYF. The gene calls are TRBV5-4 and TRBJ2-3, with 11 bases that match TRBD2. In germline, CDR1 is SGHNT, CDR2 YYREEE (reference sequence). The V segment lost 2 bases and the J segment 1 base; nucleotides outside the gene matches: 9. The CDR3 totals 18 residues.

V is TRBV27 and J is TRBJ1-2, with 11 bases that match TRBD1. Germline CDR1 is MNHEY and CDR2 is SMNVEV (reference sequence). The CDR3 is 15 residues long. Trimming cost V 5 bases and J 4 bases; bases outside gene matches: 6. The CDR3 loop reads CASSTPGQGVYGYTF. In nucleotides, the CDR3 is TGTGCCAGCAGTACACCGGGACAGGGGGTCTATGGCTACACCTTC.

The V gene is TRBV28, the J gene TRBJ1-2; D gene uncertain. V shed 11 bases and J shed 8 bases, with 21 bases lying between them. From germline, CDR1 is MDHEN and CDR2 SYDVKM. The CDR3 runs 13 residues. The CDR3 nucleotides read TGTGCCGCGTCACCAACCAGCGGCTACGGCTACACCTTC. Encoded protein: CAASPTSGYGYTF.

The rearrangement joins TRBV19 to TRBJ2-7; possibly TRBD2 for D (6 bases). Germline V CDR1 and CDR2: LNHDA, SQIVND (reference sequence). The V gene lost 3 bases and the J gene lost 0 bases, with 18 bases spanning the gap. The CDR3 loop spans 17 amino acids. In DNA, the CDR3 is TGTGCCAGTAGTATTCTCCCGGGGGAGGAAAGCTCCTACGAGCAGTACTTC. The encoded protein is CASSILPGEESSYEQYF.

The chain couples TRBV9 to TRBJ1-4; a weak D match, TRBD1 (6 bases). V was pared by 4 bases and J by 2 bases, with 18 bases between. CDR1 and CDR2 (germline): SGDLS, YYNGEE. CDR3 size: 17 residues. CDR3: CASSTRDILVTNEKLFF. In DNA, the CDR3 is TGTGCCAGCAGCACCAGGGACATACTGGTGACTAATGAAAAACTGTTTTTT.

This sequence joins TRBV5-5 and TRBJ1-1; 7 bases align to TRBD1. The CDR3 runs to 16 residues. V gave up 1 base and J gave up 0 bases; unmatched junction bases: 6. Germline values: CDR1 SGHKS, CDR2 YYEKEE (reference sequence). In nucleotides, the CDR3 is TGTGCCAGCAGCTTGATGTCGGGACAGTTGAACACTGAAGCTTTCTTT. It encodes CASSLMSGQLNTEAFF.

This chain links TRBV7-2 with TRBJ2-1; 10 bases line up with TRBD1. V was pared by 5 bases and J by 0 bases, with 7 bases of the junction left unmatched. The CDR3 is 17 amino acids. CDR1 and CDR2 (germline): SGHTA, FQGNSA. This CDR3 reads CASSPGQGTPSYNEQFF. The CDR3 DNA sequence: TGTGCCAGCAGCCCGGGACAGGGGACCCCCTCCTACAATGAGCAGTTCTTC. Drawing the rest from reference TRBV7-2 and TRBJ2-1, the complete variable domain is GAGVSQSPSNKVTEKGKDVELRCDPISGHTALYWYRQSLGQGLEFLIYFQGNSAPDKSGLPSDRFSAERTGGSVSTLTIQRTQQEDSAVYLCASSPGQGTPSYNEQFFGPGTRLTVL.

The chain employs TRBV5-1 and TRBJ2-1; D may be TRBD1 (6 bases). CDR3 length equals 15 residues. Germline values: CDR1 SGHRS, CDR2 YFSETQ. Trimming cost V 4 bases and J 0 bases, with 11 bases left between them. The CDR3 here is CASSPGQTSYNEQFF. The CDR3 DNA sequence: TGCGCCAGCAGCCCAGGACAGACCTCCTACAATGAGCAGTTCTTC.

The rearrangement joins TRBV6-2 or TRBV6-3 to TRBJ1-3; D may be TRBD1 (6 bases). This CDR3 is built from 15 residues. CDR1 is MNHEY, CDR2 SVGEGT, per germline. V gave up 3 bases and J gave up 2 bases, with 11 bases separating them. CDR3 bases: TGTGCCAGCAGTTATCGGGGACAAGCTGGAAACACCATATATTTT. The encoded protein is CASSYRGQAGNTIYF.